Listed below are T cell receptor beta chains from one sample, sequenced in a study of cytomegalovirus exposure and HLA in healthy donors. Sequencing used immunoSEQ multiplex PCR; TCRdb keeps in-frame clones, though not all of them. The sample table sets out more than 200,000 clones. The sequencing input was PBMCs. The receptors derive from a woman in her 30s in good health and CMV-seropositive. Both conserved end residues are part of each CDR3. The order of the fields is V gene, J gene, D gene, CDR3 protein, CDR3 DNA. D genes are given only for firm matches.

>TRBV25-1|TRBJ1-4|-
CASSEGDTPNEKLFF
TGTGCCAGCAGTGAAGGGGACACCCCTAATGAAAAACTGTTTTTT
>TRBV7-9|TRBJ2-3|-
CASSERGLADTQYF
TGTGCCAGCAGCGAACGAGGGCTAGCAGATACGCAGTATTTT
>TRBV19|TRBJ2-1|TRBD2
CASSILAGGPNEQFF
TGTGCCAGTAGTATTTTAGCGGGGGGGCCCAATGAGCAGTTCTTC
>TRBV6-6|TRBJ1-1|-
CASKRGNTEAFF
TGTGCCAGCAAAAGGGGGAACACTGAAGCTTTCTTT
>TRBV10-3|TRBJ1-1|TRBD1
CAISEEGTANTEAFF
TGTGCCATCAGTGAGGAGGGGACAGCAAACACTGAAGCTTTCTTT
>TRBV18|TRBJ2-7|-
CASSSGRSPYEQYF
TGTGCCAGCTCTTCGGGTCGTAGTCCCTACGAGCAGTACTTC
>TRBV28|TRBJ1-4|TRBD1
CAIRGAASNELFF
TGTGCCATCAGGGGGGCAGCCTCCAATGAACTGTTTTTT
>TRBV9|TRBJ2-7|-
CASSVDPLSYEQYF
TGTGCCAGCAGCGTAGATCCACTCTCCTACGAGCAGTACTTC
>TRBV7-2|TRBJ2-7|TRBD1
CASSFAGGKYEQYF
TGTGCCAGCAGCTTTGCAGGGGGCAAATACGAGCAGTACTTC
>TRBV5-1|TRBJ1-1|-
CASSIMTGNTEAFF
TGCGCCAGCAGCATAATGACAGGGAACACTGAAGCTTTCTTT
>TRBV5-1|TRBJ1-1|TRBD1
CASSNAGGTEAFF
TGCGCCAGCAGCAATGCAGGGGGCACTGAAGCTTTCTTT
>TRBV19|TRBJ2-3|TRBD1
CASTARDRGSEDTQYF
TGTGCCAGTACGGCGCGGGACAGGGGGTCAGAAGATACGCAGTATTTT
>TRBV6-6|TRBJ2-1|TRBD1
CASSGTAYNEQFF
TGTGCCAGCAGTGGGACAGCTTACAATGAGCAGTTCTTC
>TRBV18|TRBJ2-7|TRBD1
CASSAGTGIYEQYF
TGTGCCAGCTCAGCCGGGACAGGAATCTACGAGCAGTACTTC
>TRBV6-1|TRBJ2-2|-
CASSERRYGYGELFF
TGTGCCAGCAGTGAAAGGAGATACGGGTACGGGGAGCTGTTTTTT
>TRBV11-2|TRBJ2-3|-
CASSRRRVSPGDTQYF
TGTGCCAGCAGCCGCCGTCGGGTGTCGCCTGGAGATACGCAGTATTTT
>TRBV6-5|TRBJ2-2|-
CASSYWDLNTGELFF
TGTGCCAGCAGTTACTGGGACTTGAACACCGGGGAGCTGTTTTTT
>TRBV29-1|TRBJ1-2|-
CSGGDDYGYTF
TGCAGTGGGGGCGATGACTATGGCTACACCTTC
>TRBV9|TRBJ1-2|-
CASSVDEDYGYTF
TGTGCCAGCAGCGTAGATGAGGACTATGGCTACACCTTC